This TCR beta chain is drawn from a study of T-cell memory formation after mild COVID-19. A single record per CDR3 protein comes from TCRdb applying MiXCR to the 5' RACE reads. The sample consists of about 140,000 distinct CDR3 sequences, about 15% of them appearing once. The CDR3 extends over 16 amino acids. CDR1 MNHEY and CDR2 SVGAGI come from the germline V gene. V lost 4 bases, J lost 0 bases, and 13 bases lay in between. The J gene is TRBJ2-1, the V gene TRBV6-5, with D perhaps given as TRBD1 or TRBD2 (5 bases each). The clonotype originates from an adult woman who had mild COVID-19 (a few samples of this study predate the infection). Cell type and time point are not known. Material for sequencing was PBMCs or a T cell subset sorted from them (not recorded which). As DNA, the CDR3 is TGTGCCAGCAGTTCTGGGGACGACAGCTCCTACAATGAGCAGTTCTTC. This translates into CASSSGDDSSYNEQFF.